What follows are 27 T cell receptor beta chains derived from one specimen sequenced in a study of blood T cell repertoires in COVID-19. Clones were sequenced by immunoSEQ multiplex PCR, and TCRdb holds only the in-frame ones, with some missing. The data show under 200,000 clones, 80% seen once. Material: peripheral blood. These receptor sequences come from a man between 70 and 80 years old with active or convalescent COVID-19.

J is TRBJ1-1 and V is TRBV19, with a tentative D call TRBD1 (5 bases). Per germline, CDR1 LNHDA and CDR2 SQIVND (reference sequence). Between the trimmed V and J ends, which lost 10 bases and 4 bases, there was a span of 16 bases. The length of the CDR3 is 13 residues. CDR3 DNA: TGTGCCACCGGAGGGGCCGATTTCACTGAAGCTTTCTTT. Translation gives CATGGADFTEAFF.

The rearrangement joins TRBV6-5 to TRBJ1-3, with D possibly being TRBD1 (5 bases). Germline V lookup: CDR1 MNHEY, CDR2 SVGAGI. This CDR3 spans 12 amino acids. V was clipped by 5 bases and J by 14 bases, with 16 bases between them. The CDR3 DNA reads as TGTGCCAGCAGTACCCGGGAGGGGCGACTATATTTT. It codes for CASSTREGRLYF.

The V gene is TRBV29-1, the J gene TRBJ1-1, with TRBD1 identical over 9 bases. V was pared by 7 bases and J by 3 bases, with 6 bases of the junction left unmatched. CDR1 and CDR2 from the germline V gene are SQVTM and ANQGSEA. CDR3 length equals 13 residues. The CDR3: CSAGQGWYTEAFF. DNA for the CDR3: TGCAGCGCGGGACAGGGCTGGTACACTGAAGCTTTCTTT.

The chain joins TRBV18 to TRBJ2-1, with 12 bases identical to TRBD1. In germline, CDR1 is KGHSH, CDR2 LQKENI. The CDR3 runs 14 residues. Trimming removed 6 bases from V and 8 bases from J; junction bases left unmatched: 5. The CDR3 loop reads CASSSGTGGDEQFF. CDR3 nucleotides: TGTGCCAGCTCGTCCGGGACAGGGGGCGATGAGCAGTTCTTC.

The J gene is TRBJ2-1, the V gene TRBV6-2 or TRBV6-3; tentatively, D is TRBD2 (6 bases). The germline gives CDR1 MNHEY, CDR2 SVGEGT. Trimming cost V 2 bases and J 1 base, with 12 bases left between them. This CDR3 comprises 16 residues. The CDR3: CASSYRSGSSYNEQFF. In DNA, the CDR3 is TGTGCCAGCAGTTACCGTAGCGGTTCGTCCTACAATGAGCAGTTCTTC.

The chain joins TRBV27 to TRBJ1-1, with D possibly TRBD1 on 6 matching bases. Germline-derived CDR1 and CDR2 are MNHEY and SMNVEV (reference sequence). The CDR3 extends over 20 amino acids. V was shortened by 3 bases and J by 1 base, with 27 bases between the two germline ends. CDR3 amino acids: CASSLYTLQGLDFRNTEAFF. The CDR3 coding sequence is TGTGCCAGCAGTTTGTACACTTTACAGGGCTTGGACTTTAGGAACACTGAAGCTTTCTTT.

The chain combines TRBV7-6 with TRBJ2-3; TRBD2 agrees at 7 bases. The CDR3 spans 17 residues. CDR1 SGHVS and CDR2 FNYEAQ come from the germline V gene. With 1 base clipped from V and 1 base from J, the junction kept 8 bases outside the gene matches. The CDR3 is CASSLGSWLAGTDTQYF. The CDR3 DNA follows: TGTGCCAGCAGCTTAGGGTCCTGGCTAGCGGGCACAGATACGCAGTATTTT.

This sequence joins TRBV5-1 and TRBJ1-1, with D hard to call. Germline CDR1 and CDR2: SGHRS and YFSETQ. Trimming left V 0 bases short and J 6 bases short, with 12 bases between. This CDR3 is 14 amino acids long. CDR3: CASSLGEAIAEAFF. CDR3 in DNA: TGCGCCAGCAGCTTGGGGGAGGCAATCGCTGAAGCTTTCTTT.

The chain joins TRBV2 to TRBJ2-4; D is uncertain. Germline V gene data show CDR1 as SNHLY and CDR2 as FYNNEI. The CDR3 totals 15 residues. V shed 3 bases and J shed 0 bases, with 9 bases lying between them. In nucleotides, the CDR3 is TGTGCCAGCAGTGACAGATTCGTAGCCAAAAACATTCAGTACTTC. It translates to CASSDRFVAKNIQYF.

The chain employs TRBV30 and TRBJ1-2; 9 bases fit TRBD1. J was trimmed by 8 bases and V by 4 bases; bases with no gene match: 11. The CDR3 covers 14 residues. Germline V gene data show CDR1 as GTSNPN and CDR2 as SVGIG (reference sequence). CDR3 loop: CAWIRTGQGEGYTF. In DNA, the CDR3 is TGTGCCTGGATCAGAACGGGACAGGGCGAAGGCTACACCTTC.

This chain uses TRBV30 with TRBJ2-5, with 12 positions matching TRBD2. This CDR3 is 15 amino acids long. Germline values: CDR1 GTSNPN, CDR2 SVGIG (reference sequence). V gave up 3 bases and J gave up 2 bases; unmatched junction bases: 4. The chain's CDR3 is CAWSTSGGRQETQYF. Written as DNA, the CDR3 is TGTGCCTGGAGCACTAGCGGGGGGAGACAAGAGACCCAGTACTTC.

This clone came up a few times. The chain combines TRBV27 with TRBJ2-2, with D perhaps matching TRBD1 (6 bases). The CDR3 has 13 amino acids. CDR1 and CDR2 from the germline V gene are MNHEY and SMNVEV (reference sequence). The V end lost 3 bases, the J end lost 8 bases, and 10 bases lay between the germline ends. The CDR3: CASSLQGSGELFF. CDR3 coding DNA: TGTGCCAGCAGTTTGCAGGGGTCGGGGGAGCTGTTTTTT.

The chain recombines TRBV5-1 with TRBJ1-1, with a weak D call TRBD1 (5 bases). The CDR3 sequence is 15 residues long. The germline gives CDR1 SGHRS, CDR2 YFSETQ. Trimming cost V 2 bases and J 3 bases, with 14 bases left between them. CDR3: CASSFSGFSDTEAFF. CDR3 bases: TGCGCCAGCAGCTTCTCAGGGTTCTCGGACACTGAAGCTTTCTTT.

The gene calls are TRBV7-9 and TRBJ2-6, with 10 nucleotides matching TRBD2. CDR1 is SEHNR, CDR2 FQNEAQ, per germline (reference sequence). The CDR3 is 19 residues long. J was trimmed by 1 base and V by 3 bases; bases with no gene match: 9. In DNA, the CDR3 is TGTGCCAGCAGCTTCTGGACTAGCGGACACCGATCTGGGGCCAACGTCCTGACTTTC. Encoded protein: CASSFWTSGHRSGANVLTF. The full variable domain, completed using reference TRBV7-9 and TRBJ2-6, is DTGVSQNPRHKITKRGQNVTFRCDPISEHNRLYWYRQTLGQGPEFLTYFQNEAQLEKSRLLSDRFSAERPKGSFSTLEIQRTEQGDSAMYLCASSFWTSGHRSGANVLTFGAGSRLTVL.

V usage is TRBV18 and J usage is TRBJ1-2; D ambiguous. Looked up from germline, CDR1 is KGHSH and CDR2 is LQKENI. Trimming cost V 1 base and J 0 bases, with 15 bases left between them. There are 17 residues in the CDR3. The CDR3 loop reads CASSPLNLPGPNYGYTF. Written as DNA, the CDR3 is TGTGCCAGCTCACCACTAAATCTACCGGGTCCTAACTATGGCTACACCTTC. The variable domain in full, with the rest retrieved from reference TRBV18 and TRBJ1-2, is NAGVMQNPRHLVRRRGQEARLRCSPMKGHSHVYWYRQLPEEGLKFMVYLQKENIIDESGMPKERFSAEFPKEGPSILRIQQVVRGDSAAYFCASSPLNLPGPNYGYTFGSGTRLTVV.

This CDR3 reads CASSSGASGANVLTF. The CDR3 DNA reads TGTGCCAGCAGTTCAGGGGCCTCTGGGGCCAACGTCCTGACTTTC. The V call is TRBV6-1, the J call TRBJ2-6; maybe TRBD1 (6 bases). The CDR3 loop spans 15 amino acids. V dropped 5 bases and J dropped 0 bases, with 8 bases sitting between them. The V gene's germline CDR1 is MNHNS and CDR2 SASEGT.

The chain uses TRBV7-6 and TRBJ1-4, with unresolved D. This CDR3 comprises 13 residues. The germline CDR1 and CDR2 sequences are SGHVS and FNYEAQ. With 5 bases removed from V and 7 bases from J, the gap between germline ends came to 11 bases. The CDR3 spells CASSRESGEKLFF. DNA of the CDR3: TGTGCCAGCAGCCGAGAATCGGGTGAAAAACTGTTTTTT.

The chain carries TRBV12-3 or TRBV12-4 and TRBJ2-3; D is unresolved. This CDR3 has 11 residues. The V and J ends lost 7 bases and 6 bases respectively, with 8 bases between them. The CDR3 is CASTATDTQYF. For the CDR3, the DNA is TGTGCCAGCACCGCTACTGATACGCAGTATTTT.

Here the CDR3 reads CASSVAGVGGEKLFF. CDR3 nucleotide sequence: TGTGCCAGCAGCGTAGCCGGGGTTGGGGGGGAAAAACTGTTTTTT. This sequence joins TRBV9 and TRBJ1-4; a possible D gene is TRBD1 (5 bases). The CDR3 is 15 residues long. Between the trimmed V and J ends, which lost 0 bases and 8 bases, there was a span of 14 bases. CDR1 and CDR2 (germline): SGDLS, YYNGEE.

The chain carries TRBV3-1 (or the pseudogene TRBV3-2) and TRBJ2-7; 10 nucleotides agree with TRBD2. The CDR3 runs 19 residues. Losses at the gene ends were 2 bases for V and 4 bases for J; bases not matched to a gene: 17. Looked up from germline, CDR1 is LGHDT and CDR2 is YNNKEL (reference sequence). The CDR3, as DNA: TGTGCCAGCAGCCAAAAGACCCCCCCGGGACTAGCGCTCCAATACGAGCAGTACTTC. Residues: CASSQKTPPGLALQYEQYF.

This chain links TRBV11-2 with TRBJ2-5, with D possibly TRBD2 on 7 matching bases. The CDR3 runs to 14 residues. Germline V gene sequence: CDR1 SGHAT, CDR2 FQNNGV. V dropped 2 bases and J dropped 1 base, with 8 bases sitting between them. The CDR3 bases are TGTGCCAGCAGCTTACGGGGGGCCCAAGAGACCCAGTACTTC. It codes for CASSLRGAQETQYF. The complete variable domain, with remaining parts taken from reference TRBV11-2 and TRBJ2-5, reads EAGVAQSPRYKIIEKRQSVAFWCNPISGHATLYWYQQILGQGPKLLIQFQNNGVVDDSQLPKDRFSAERLKGVDSTLKIQPAKLEDSAVYLCASSLRGAQETQYFGPGTRLLVL.

This clone has only one observation. The genes are TRBV7-9 and TRBJ2-1; 10 bases are a match to TRBD2. The trim removed 5 bases at V and 3 bases at J, leaving 7 bases unmatched. The germline V gene encodes CDR1 SEHNR and CDR2 FQNEAQ (reference sequence). The CDR3 is 16 residues long. The CDR3 loop is CASSTTSGVDYNEQFF. CDR3 in DNA: TGTGCCAGCAGCACAACTAGCGGGGTGGACTACAATGAGCAGTTCTTC.

The rearrangement joins TRBV11-3 to TRBJ2-1, with TRBD1 matching 8 bases. Germline CDR1 and CDR2: SGHNT and YENEEA. The CDR3 has 13 residues. Trimming took 8 bases from V and 3 from J; bases not matched to a gene: 3. This CDR3 reads CASSGTGYNEQFF. For the CDR3, the DNA is TGTGCCAGCTCCGGGACAGGCTACAATGAGCAGTTCTTC. Supplemented by reference TRBV11-3 and TRBJ2-1, the full variable domain reads EAGVVQSPRYKIIEKKQPVAFWCNPISGHNTLYWYLQNLGQGPELLIRYENEEAVDDSQLPKDRFSAERLKGVDSTLKIQPAELGDSAVYLCASSGTGYNEQFFGPGTRLTVL.

The chain links TRBV3-1 (or the pseudogene TRBV3-2) to TRBJ1-2; possible D gene TRBD1, 5 bases. V was clipped by 3 bases and J by 4 bases, with 9 bases between them. This CDR3 is 13 amino acids long. Germline CDR1 LGHDT, CDR2 YNNKEL (reference sequence). The CDR3 region has the DNA TGTGCCAGCAGCCAGGGGGGAAGCTATGGCTACACCTTC. This sequence encodes CASSQGGSYGYTF.

V gene TRBV5-4 combines with J gene TRBJ2-1; 14 nucleotides align to TRBD2. This CDR3 contains 16 residues. Germline-derived CDR1 and CDR2 are SGHNT and YYREEE (reference sequence). V gave up 3 bases and J gave up 6 bases; unmatched junction bases: 5. The CDR3 nucleotides are TGTGCCAGCAGCTCCCTGACTAGCGGGGGGGCCAATGAGCAGTTCTTC. It translates to CASSSLTSGGANEQFF. The variable domain in full, with the rest retrieved from reference TRBV5-4 and TRBJ2-1, is ETGVTQSPTHLIKTRGQQVTLRCSSQSGHNTVSWYQQALGQGPQFIFQYYREEENGRGNFPPRFSGLQFPNYSSELNVNALELDDSALYLCASSSLTSGGANEQFFGPGTRLTVL.

The CDR3: CASSRLPGQGALGTEAFF. CDR3 sequence (DNA): TGTGCCAGCAGTCGCCTTCCGGGACAGGGGGCGCTGGGGACTGAAGCTTTCTTT. The chain joins TRBV6-6 to TRBJ1-1; 12 nucleotides line up with TRBD1. The CDR3 consists of 18 residues. V shed 5 bases, J shed 5 bases, and the junction held 15 bases outside the gene matches. Germline values: CDR1 MNHNY, CDR2 SVGAGI (reference sequence).

The J gene is TRBJ2-1, the V gene TRBV6-6; D is unclear. CDR3 size: 14 residues. The germline V gene encodes CDR1 MNHNY and CDR2 SVGAGI (reference sequence). V gave up 4 bases and J gave up 2 bases, with 9 bases separating them. CDR3 loop: CASSSSHTYNEQFF. The DNA for the CDR3 is TGTGCCAGCAGTTCGAGCCATACCTACAATGAGCAGTTCTTC.